A single sample is the source of the 25 T cell receptor beta chains below, sequenced in a study of shared clonotypes between healthy human individuals. CD45RO-negative, CCR7-selected cells formed the naive CD8 fraction, which excluded terminally differentiated effector memory CD45RA+ cells. Assay: immunoSEQ multiplex PCR; the TCRdb copy retains only in-frame clones and omits some. The sample contains approximately 1.9 million clones, around 95% of which appear only once. The sample consisted of naive CD8+ T cells from PBMCs. Receptor source: a man aged 18 to 30 in good health. Some clones in this sample may be carry-over from other donors' samples.

In its sample, this clone was seen a few times. V gene TRBV15 combines with J gene TRBJ1-1; D is unclear. CDR3 length: 13 residues. The V end was cut by 1 base, the J end by 8 bases, with 11 bases between. Germline CDR1 and CDR2: LNHNV and YYDKDF (reference sequence). The CDR3: CATSRVAASEAFF. The CDR3 bases are TGTGCCACCAGCAGAGTGGCAGCCTCCGAAGCTTTCTTT.

This chain uses TRBV6-6 with TRBJ1-4; TRBD1 aligns across 7 bases. The CDR3 is made up of 15 amino acids. Trimming cost V 2 bases and J 8 bases; bases outside gene matches: 8. From germline, CDR1 is MNHNY and CDR2 SVGAGI (reference sequence). The CDR3 nucleotides read TGTGCCAGCAGTTACATCGACAGGGTTGGAGAAAAACTGTTTTTT. Residues: CASSYIDRVGEKLFF.

V and J are TRBV9 and TRBJ2-1, with D unclear. Germline CDR1 is SGDLS and CDR2 is YYNGEE. CDR3 length equals 11 residues. V was clipped by 3 bases and J by 8 bases, with 6 bases between them. The CDR3 loop is CASSGGDEQFF. DNA for the CDR3: TGTGCCAGCAGCGGAGGCGATGAGCAGTTCTTC. The complete variable domain, with remaining parts taken from reference TRBV9 and TRBJ2-1, reads DSGVTQTPKHLITATGQRVTLRCSPRSGDLSVYWYQQSLDQGLQFLIQYYNGEERAKGNILERFSAQQFPDLHSELNLSSLELGDSALYFCASSGGDEQFFGPGTRLTVL.

The rearrangement joins TRBV11-2 to TRBJ2-3; D ambiguous. The CDR3 totals 11 residues. V was clipped by 3 bases and J by 5 bases, with 3 bases between them. The V gene's germline CDR1 is SGHAT and CDR2 FQNNGV. In nucleotides, the CDR3 is TGTGCCAGCAGCTTCCTAGATACGCAGTATTTT. Encoded protein: CASSFLDTQYF.

This chain connects TRBV5-8 to TRBJ1-1; D is unclear. Germline V gene data show CDR1 as SGHTS and CDR2 as YDEGEE. The V end was cut by 4 bases, the J end by 4 bases, with 14 bases between. This CDR3 has 14 residues. CDR3 sequence: CASSPYTGVTEAFF. The CDR3 nucleotides read TGTGCCAGCAGCCCTTATACCGGGGTCACTGAAGCTTTCTTT.

This chain joins TRBV6-1 and TRBJ2-7, with D possibly being TRBD1 (6 bases). V was clipped by 4 bases and J by 6 bases, with 22 bases between them. There are 16 residues in the CDR3. Looked up from germline, CDR1 is MNHNS and CDR2 is SASEGT. The CDR3 region is CASSAYRGQILGEQYF. Written as DNA, the CDR3 is TGTGCCAGCAGTGCCTATCGCGGACAGATCTTGGGCGAGCAGTACTTC.

This clone was counted once. The same CDR3 arises from other DNA sequences in this sample as well. The chain couples TRBV28 to TRBJ2-7; TRBD1 agrees at 7 bases. Germline V gene lookup returns CDR1 MDHEN and CDR2 SYDVKM. This CDR3 contains 14 residues. The V and J ends lost 6 bases and 2 bases, in that order; junction bases with no gene match: 7. The CDR3 DNA is TGTGCCAGCAGCCTCCGGGACAGCACCTACGAGCAGTACTTC. This encodes CASSLRDSTYEQYF.

The V and J genes are TRBV7-6 and TRBJ2-1; D possibly corresponds to TRBD1 (6 bases). V was pared by 1 base and J by 8 bases, with 18 bases between. Per the germline V gene, CDR1 is SGHVS and CDR2 is FNYEAQ. The length of the CDR3 is 16 residues. CDR3 residues: CASSLGRVGTSYEQFF. The CDR3 coding sequence is TGTGCCAGCAGCTTAGGCCGGGTCGGGACAAGCTATGAGCAGTTCTTC.

The chain carries TRBV5-1 and TRBJ2-1; 12 bases fit TRBD2. After removal of 0 bases from V and 9 bases from J, the junction contained 13 bases not matched to a gene. This CDR3 has 18 amino acids. Germline values: CDR1 SGHRS, CDR2 YFSETQ. In DNA, the CDR3 is TGCGCCAGCAGCTTGGTTGGGCTAGCGGGAGGGGGAAAGAGTGAGCAGTTCTTC. Protein product: CASSLVGLAGGGKSEQFF.

The V gene is TRBV9, the J gene TRBJ2-7; 9 positions match TRBD1. Losses at the gene ends were 2 bases for V and 3 bases for J; bases not matched to a gene: 6. CDR3 length: 15 amino acids. Looked up from germline, CDR1 is SGDLS and CDR2 is YYNGEE. CDR3 sequence: CASSVEPGQGYEQYF. CDR3 coding DNA: TGTGCCAGCAGCGTTGAGCCGGGACAGGGCTACGAGCAGTACTTC.

This clone was picked up a small number of times. The chain is built from TRBV30 and TRBJ1-5; D unclear. Germline-derived CDR1 and CDR2 are GTSNPN and SVGIG (reference sequence). The germline V and J ends were trimmed by 2 bases and 2 bases, with 10 bases remaining between them. This CDR3 has 14 amino acids. This CDR3 is CAWSPSRGNQPQHF. The CDR3 nucleotides read TGTGCCTGGAGTCCGAGTAGAGGCAATCAGCCCCAGCATTTT. The complete variable domain, with remaining parts taken from reference TRBV30 and TRBJ1-5, reads SQTIHQWPATLVQPVGSPLSLECTVEGTSNPNLYWYRQAAGRGLQLLFYSVGIGQISSEVPQNLSASRPQDRQFILSSKKLLLSDSGFYLCAWSPSRGNQPQHFGDGTRLSIL.

J is TRBJ2-5 and V is TRBV6-6; the D is unclear. V lost 2 bases and J lost 0, with 7 bases in between. Germline V CDR1 and CDR2: MNHNY, SVGAGI (reference sequence). The CDR3 sequence is 14 residues long. For the CDR3, the DNA is TGTGCCAGCAGTTACAGCGTGTACCAAGAGACCCAGTACTTC. This sequence encodes CASSYSVYQETQYF.

The chain is built from TRBV4-2 and TRBJ1-2; 8 bases align to TRBD1. The CDR3 is 18 residues long. In germline, CDR1 is LGHNA, CDR2 YNFKEQ. J was trimmed by 0 bases and V by 0 bases; bases with no gene match: 9. The CDR3 protein is CASSQEVTRGQANYGYTF. The CDR3, as DNA: TGTGCCAGCAGCCAAGAGGTCACCAGGGGGCAAGCTAACTATGGCTACACCTTC.

This sequence joins TRBV19 and TRBJ2-3, with 12 nucleotides matching TRBD2. Losses at the gene ends were 4 bases for V and 3 bases for J; bases not matched to a gene: 5. This CDR3 region has 16 residues. Germline V gives CDR1 LNHDA, CDR2 SQIVND (reference sequence). Written as DNA, the CDR3 is TGTGCCAGTAGTACAAGGACTAGCGGGACAACAGATACGCAGTATTTT. Encoded protein: CASSTRTSGTTDTQYF.

This rearrangement joins TRBV14 to TRBJ1-1; possibly TRBD1 for D (6 bases). The CDR3 extends over 17 amino acids. Germline V gives CDR1 SGHDN, CDR2 FVKESK. V was trimmed by 1 base and J by 1 base, leaving 16 bases between them. CDR3 protein: CASSQVQHKGGNTEAFF. The DNA of the CDR3 is TGTGCCAGCAGCCAAGTTCAACATAAAGGGGGGAACACTGAAGCTTTCTTT.

The rearrangement joins TRBV28 to TRBJ1-4; 7 nucleotides align to TRBD1. Germline trimming cut 6 bases from V and 8 bases from J; bases unmatched to any gene: 9. Germline V gives CDR1 MDHEN, CDR2 SYDVKM. The CDR3 covers 14 residues. The CDR3 spells CASRLQGGKEKLFF. The CDR3, as DNA: TGTGCCAGCAGGCTCCAGGGGGGGAAGGAAAAACTGTTTTTT.

The genes are TRBV28 and TRBJ1-2, with D possibly TRBD1 on 6 matching bases. V dropped 3 bases and J dropped 2 bases, with 13 bases sitting between them. CDR1 MDHEN and CDR2 SYDVKM come from the germline V gene. This CDR3 contains 15 residues. CDR3 region: CASSFLKGVNYGYTF. CDR3 bases: TGTGCCAGCAGTTTTTTAAAGGGGGTCAACTATGGCTACACCTTC.

The rearrangement links TRBV27 to TRBJ1-1; D is uncertain. The germline V and J ends were trimmed by 6 bases and 4 bases, with 15 bases remaining between them. The CDR3 runs 14 residues. Germline CDR1 MNHEY, CDR2 SMNVEV (reference sequence). The CDR3 DNA is TGTGCCAGCAGCTTTCCGGGGTCGTCCACTGAAGCTTTCTTT. This codes for CASSFPGSSTEAFF.

The chain recombines TRBV27 with TRBJ2-7; D is ambiguous. The germline gives CDR1 MNHEY, CDR2 SMNVEV (reference sequence). Deletions cut 2 bases from V and 5 bases from J, with 10 bases between. The CDR3 covers 13 residues. The CDR3 is CASSLNRIDEQYF. As DNA, the CDR3 is TGTGCCAGCAGTTTAAATAGGATTGACGAGCAGTACTTC.

The chain employs TRBV28 and TRBJ2-2; no definite D call. Looked up from germline, CDR1 is MDHEN and CDR2 is SYDVKM. The CDR3 covers 16 residues. V lost 1 base and J 8 bases, leaving 17 bases between the germline ends. The CDR3: CASSLFPGNVWGELFF. The CDR3 nucleotides read TGTGCCAGCAGTTTATTTCCTGGGAATGTGTGGGGGGAGCTGTTTTTT. The full variable domain, rest sourced from reference TRBV28 and TRBJ2-2, is DVKVTQSSRYLVKRTGEKVFLECVQDMDHENMFWYRQDPGLGLRLIYFSYDVKMKEKGDIPEGYSVSREKKERFSLILESASTNQTSMYLCASSLFPGNVWGELFFGEGSRLTVL.

The chain recombines TRBV6-1 with TRBJ1-3; 11 bases agree with TRBD1. This CDR3 has 16 amino acids. The junction had 9 bases not matched to a gene; V was cut back by 4 bases and J by 7 bases. CDR1 is MNHNS, CDR2 SASEGT, per germline. CDR3 protein: CASSADSGTGGNTIYF. In DNA, the CDR3 is TGTGCCAGCAGTGCGGACTCCGGGACAGGGGGGAACACCATATATTTT.

This clone was found once. This chain connects TRBV11-2 to TRBJ1-2; D is undetermined. Per the germline V gene, CDR1 is SGHAT and CDR2 is FQNNGV. V lost 5 bases, J lost 4 bases, and 11 bases lay in between. This CDR3 region has 13 residues. CDR3 in amino acids: CASSLHPSYGYTF. The CDR3 DNA reads TGTGCCAGCAGCCTCCATCCCAGCTATGGCTACACCTTC.

This chain uses TRBV6-5 with TRBJ1-3; D remains ambiguous. V was shortened by 2 bases and J by 1 base, with 12 bases between the two germline ends. The CDR3 is 16 amino acids. The V gene's germline CDR1 is MNHEY and CDR2 SVGAGI. The CDR3 DNA sequence: TGTGCCAGCAGTTACCTCCCAGGCTTATCTGGAAACACCATATATTTT. Translating gives CASSYLPGLSGNTIYF.

V is TRBV29-1 and J is TRBJ2-6; 9 bases agree with TRBD1. Germline V gives CDR1 SQVTM, CDR2 ANQGSEA. The ends lost 3 bases at V and 0 bases at J; junction bases unmatched: 6. The CDR3 loop spans 17 amino acids. DNA for the CDR3: TGCAGCGTTGATTGGGGGACAGGGAGCTCTGGGGCCAACGTCCTGACTTTC. Amino acid sequence: CSVDWGTGSSGANVLTF.

The chain has TRBV13 and TRBJ2-1; D may be TRBD2 (5 bases). The CDR3 totals 13 residues. With 5 bases removed from V and 10 bases from J, the gap between germline ends came to 15 bases. Germline lookup yields CDR1 PRHDT and CDR2 FYEKMQ (reference sequence). The CDR3 DNA reads as TGTGCCAGCAGCGCGGAAGGACTGCCCGAGCAGTTCTTC. Its translation is CASSAEGLPEQFF.